The 2 T cell receptor beta chains given below trace back to one sample, sequenced in a study of Ad26.COV2.S vaccination and SARS-CoV-2 variants. Treatment meaning: about 20 received Ad26.COV2.S at low or high dose, single or two shots; 5 received placebo; per-sample allocation not given. All samples were drawn on day 63, counting from the first vaccine or placebo injection. TCRdb's copy holds only in-frame clones and misses some; the assay was immunoSEQ multiplex PCR. The sample gives 300,000 to 400,000 clones, almost 90% of which show up once; over 5% is in the top ten. The sequenced sample was peripheral blood, obtained in a trial of Ad26.COV2.S vaccine versus placebo. The receptors here all came from a person between 18 and 59 years old who received the Ad26.COV2.S COVID-19 vaccine or a placebo.

The V gene is TRBV6-2 or TRBV6-3, the J gene TRBJ1-3, with D maybe TRBD1 (5 bases). The CDR3 consists of 15 residues. The germline gives CDR1 MNHEY, CDR2 SVGEGT. The V and J ends lost 5 bases and 4 bases respectively, with 15 bases between them. The CDR3 is CASSAQGTVGNTIYF. The CDR3 bases are TGTGCCAGCAGTGCCCAAGGGACGGTCGGAAACACCATATATTTT.

This chain connects TRBV23-1 to TRBJ1-2, with 7 nucleotides matching TRBD1. TRBV23-1 is an ORF for which the function is uncertain. V gave up 5 bases and J gave up 3 bases; unmatched junction bases: 6. This CDR3 contains 14 residues. This CDR3 is CASSNRGADYGYTF. In DNA form, the CDR3 reads TGCGCCAGCAGTAACAGGGGCGCGGACTATGGCTACACCTTC.